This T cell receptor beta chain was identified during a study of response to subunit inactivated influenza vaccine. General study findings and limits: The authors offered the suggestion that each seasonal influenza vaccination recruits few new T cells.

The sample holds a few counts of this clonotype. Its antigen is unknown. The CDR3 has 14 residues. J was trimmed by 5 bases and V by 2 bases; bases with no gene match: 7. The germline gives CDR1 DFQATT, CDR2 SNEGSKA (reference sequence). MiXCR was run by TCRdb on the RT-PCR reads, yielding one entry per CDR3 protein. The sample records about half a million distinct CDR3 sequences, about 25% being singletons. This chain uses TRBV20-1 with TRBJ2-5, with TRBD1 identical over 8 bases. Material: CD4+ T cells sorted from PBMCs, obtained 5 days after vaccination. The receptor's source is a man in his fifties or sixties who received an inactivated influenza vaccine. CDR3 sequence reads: CSARRQGMWETQYF. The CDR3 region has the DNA TGCAGTGCTAGAAGACAGGGGATGTGGGAGACCCAGTACTTC.